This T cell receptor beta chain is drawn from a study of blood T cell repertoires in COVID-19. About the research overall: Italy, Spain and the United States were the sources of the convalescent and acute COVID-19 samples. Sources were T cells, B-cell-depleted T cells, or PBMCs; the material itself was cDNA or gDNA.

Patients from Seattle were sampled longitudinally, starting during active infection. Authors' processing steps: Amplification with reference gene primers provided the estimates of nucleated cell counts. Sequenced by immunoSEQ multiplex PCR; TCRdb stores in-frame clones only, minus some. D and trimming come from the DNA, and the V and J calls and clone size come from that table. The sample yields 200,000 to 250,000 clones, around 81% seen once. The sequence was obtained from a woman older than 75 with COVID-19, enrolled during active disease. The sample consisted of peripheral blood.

DNA of the CDR3: TGTGCCAGCAGCTTGGATGCGGGGTCCACAGATACGCAGTATTTT. This gives the protein CASSLDAGSTDTQYF. The chain has TRBV5-4 and TRBJ2-3; a possible D gene is TRBD2 (6 bases). V was pared by 0 bases and J by 2 bases, with 10 bases between. This CDR3 is 15 amino acids long. Germline values: CDR1 SGHNT, CDR2 YYREEE (reference sequence).